Below, 2 T cell receptor beta chains from the same sample are listed, as sequenced in a study of CD8 T cells in Susac syndrome. Random hexamers were used to reverse transcribe an amount of roughly 0.5 to 1 ug RNA. In TCRdb, the immunoSEQ multiplex PCR reads were re-called with MiXCR into one record per CDR3 protein. In the table there are about 130,000 distinct CDR3 sequences, 65% to 90% of which are singletons. Source material: CD8+ T cells from PBMCs. All receptors come from a human donor with multiple sclerosis.

CDR3 DNA sequence: TGTGCCAGTAGTATACAGGGACAGGGGGCCGGCCAGCCCCAGCATTTT. Its protein product is CASSIQGQGAGQPQHF. The chain uses TRBV19 and TRBJ1-5, with TRBD1 identical over 12 bases. Germline V gives CDR1 LNHDA, CDR2 SQIVND (reference sequence). This CDR3 is 16 amino acids long. The V segment lost 2 bases and the J segment 7 bases; nucleotides outside the gene matches: 6.

The gene calls are TRBV4-3 and TRBJ2-2; weak D call: TRBD2 (7 bases). The CDR3 spans 16 residues. Trimming took off 1 base at V and 3 bases at J, with 12 bases between the two ends. From germline, CDR1 is LGHNA and CDR2 YSLEER. DNA for the CDR3: TGCGCCAGCAGCCAAGGGGGGCGGGAGTACACCGGGGAGCTGTTTTTT. It is translated as CASSQGGREYTGELFF.